The 17 T cell receptor beta chains in this list originate from one sample, sequenced in a study of blood T cell repertoires in COVID-19. Method: immunoSEQ multiplex PCR; TCRdb's copy keeps in-frame clones and lacks some. The repertoire consists of 80,000 or so clones, with about 82% occurring once and the leading ten covering less than 20%. Sequences were obtained from peripheral blood. The receptors here all came from a woman of 80 years or more with acute or convalescent COVID-19.

This CDR3 reads CASSQPGTDLGGYTF. CDR3 bases: TGTGCCAGCAGCCAACCGGGGACAGACTTAGGTGGCTACACCTTC. The chain links TRBV3-1 (or the pseudogene TRBV3-2) to TRBJ1-2; 7 bases fit TRBD1. Losses at the gene ends were 2 bases for V and 7 bases for J; bases not matched to a gene: 10. The CDR3 length is 15 residues. Per the germline V gene, CDR1 is LGHDT and CDR2 is YNNKEL (reference sequence).

V gene TRBV27 combines with J gene TRBJ2-7, with TRBD1 matching over 7 bases. The ends lost 2 bases at V and 3 bases at J; junction bases unmatched: 7. The CDR3 has 15 amino acids. From germline, CDR1 is MNHEY and CDR2 SMNVEV (reference sequence). CDR3 DNA sequence: TGTGCCAGCAGTTTAGAACAGGGGCCTAACTACGAGCAGTACTTC. As protein: CASSLEQGPNYEQYF.

The genes are TRBV5-4 and TRBJ1-2, with 10 nucleotides matching TRBD1. With V trimmed by 0 bases and J by 11 bases, 1 base remained unmatched. CDR1 is SGHNT and CDR2 is YYREEE in the germline V gene (reference sequence). The CDR3 contains 12 residues. CDR3 residues: CASSLGQGAYTF. CDR3 in DNA: TGTGCCAGCAGCTTGGGACAGGGGGCTTACACCTTC.

This clone has just a few counts. V is TRBV11-2 and J is TRBJ2-7; 11 bases map to TRBD1. The CDR3 is 15 amino acids. V lost 4 bases to trimming and J lost 0 bases; unmatched junction nucleotides: 2. The germline CDR1 and CDR2 sequences are SGHAT and FQNNGV. For the CDR3, the DNA is TGTGCCAGCAGCTGGGGGACAGGGGGCTCCTACGAGCAGTACTTC. Translated: CASSWGTGGSYEQYF. Using reference TRBV11-2 and TRBJ2-7 for the parts outside the CDR3, the full variable domain is EAGVAQSPRYKIIEKRQSVAFWCNPISGHATLYWYQQILGQGPKLLIQFQNNGVVDDSQLPKDRFSAERLKGVDSTLKIQPAKLEDSAVYLCASSWGTGGSYEQYFGPGTRLTVT.

V is TRBV6-2 or TRBV6-3 and J is TRBJ1-1; 7 nucleotides line up with TRBD1. The CDR3 has 14 residues. The ends lost 5 bases at V and 1 base at J; junction bases unmatched: 4. Per the germline V gene, CDR1 is MNHEY and CDR2 is SVGEGT. CDR3 DNA sequence: TGTGCCAGCAGTCGGACAGGTGAGAACACTGAAGCTTTCTTT. It translates to CASSRTGENTEAFF.

CDR3 nucleotide sequence: TGTGCCAGCAGCCTCCTTGGGCCTAGCGGGGGGTCGAGAAATGAGCAGTTCTTC. Protein product: CASSLLGPSGGSRNEQFF. This chain links TRBV3-1 (or the pseudogene TRBV3-2) with TRBJ2-1; 11 nucleotides match TRBD2. Germline-derived CDR1 and CDR2 are LGHDT and YNNKEL (reference sequence). The CDR3 loop spans 18 amino acids. The trim removed 4 bases at V and 7 bases at J, leaving 15 bases unmatched.

This rearrangement joins TRBV4-3 to TRBJ1-1, with D unclear. The germline CDR1 and CDR2 sequences are LGHNA and YSLEER. Deletions cut 0 bases from V and 1 base from J, with 6 bases between. The CDR3 consists of 14 residues. The DNA for the CDR3 is TGCGCCAGCAGCCAAGAAGCGGGGAACACTGAAGCTTTCTTT. Amino acid sequence: CASSQEAGNTEAFF.

This clone was counted only a few times. The chain couples TRBV3-1 (or the pseudogene TRBV3-2) to TRBJ1-6; D might be TRBD1 (5 bases). Trimming left V 4 bases short and J 6 bases short, with 16 bases between. The CDR3 is 16 residues long. Germline V lookup: CDR1 LGHDT, CDR2 YNNKEL (reference sequence). DNA for the CDR3: TGTGCCAGCAGCCCAGAATCGAGACAGTTTAATTCACCCCTCCACTTT. As protein: CASSPESRQFNSPLHF.

Of note for this clone: The junction does not match germline at one end; this may be a read error. V is TRBV18 and J is TRBJ1-4; D ambiguous. The CDR3 extends over 13 amino acids. CDR1 is KGHSH and CDR2 is LQKENI in the germline V gene. The DNA for the CDR3 is TGTGCCAGCTCACCGAACTCCCGAGAAAGACTGTTTTTT. This translates into CASSPNSRERLFF.

The V and J genes are TRBV2 and TRBJ2-7, with D maybe TRBD2 (6 bases). Looked up from germline, CDR1 is SNHLY and CDR2 is FYNNEI. The CDR3 contains 15 residues. The germline V and J ends were trimmed by 1 base and 1 base, with 11 bases remaining between them. Written as DNA, the CDR3 is TGTGCCAGCAGTGAAGGTGCGGGGAATTCCTACGAGCAGTACTTC. Its protein is CASSEGAGNSYEQYF.

This clone was observed once. The rearrangement links TRBV10-2 to TRBJ2-3, with 8 positions matching TRBD2. CDR3 length: 16 amino acids. With 9 bases clipped from V and 0 bases from J, the junction kept 11 bases outside the gene matches. Germline V lookup: CDR1 WSHSY, CDR2 SAAADI. CDR3 loop: CASLDWTSLSTDTQYF. CDR3 in DNA: TGCGCCAGTCTCGATTGGACTAGCCTTAGCACAGATACGCAGTATTTT.

The rearrangement links TRBV3-1 (or the pseudogene TRBV3-2) to TRBJ2-1; 9 positions agree with TRBD2. Trimming cost V 0 bases and J 0 bases; bases outside gene matches: 6. This CDR3 has 18 residues. The germline gives CDR1 LGHDT, CDR2 YNNKEL (reference sequence). The CDR3 DNA reads as TGTGCCAGCAGCCAAGATTCGGCGGGGGGGCGCTCCTACAATGAGCAGTTCTTC. This translates into CASSQDSAGGRSYNEQFF.

The genes are TRBV19 and TRBJ2-3; the match to TRBD2 covers 8 bases. Losses at the gene ends were 1 base for V and 0 bases for J; bases not matched to a gene: 0. Germline values: CDR1 LNHDA, CDR2 SQIVND (reference sequence). The CDR3 consists of 15 residues. Written as DNA, the CDR3 is TGTGCCAGTAGTATAGCGGGGGGGAGCACAGATACGCAGTATTTT. Translated: CASSIAGGSTDTQYF.

This chain connects TRBV6-5 to TRBJ1-1, with D possibly being TRBD1 (5 bases). Per the germline V gene, CDR1 is MNHEY and CDR2 is SVGAGI. The CDR3 is made up of 15 amino acids. Trimming cost V 2 bases and J 4 bases, with 14 bases left between them. In DNA form, the CDR3 reads TGTGCCAGCAGTTACGGGGGGGTTTGGGGCACTGAAGCTTTCTTT. Protein: CASSYGGVWGTEAFF.

There are a few counts of this clone. The chain carries TRBV2 and TRBJ2-4; D remains ambiguous. The ends were cut back, 6 bases at V and 9 bases at J, with 18 bases in the middle. This CDR3 is 14 amino acids long. Per germline, CDR1 SNHLY and CDR2 FYNNEI. The CDR3 sequence is CASRASPSSSIQYF. As DNA, the CDR3 is TGTGCCAGCAGGGCCTCCCCGTCGTCAAGCATTCAGTACTTC.

This chain links TRBV6-6 with TRBJ2-7; 11 bases map to TRBD1. This CDR3 comprises 12 residues. The V segment lost 8 bases and the J segment 5 bases; nucleotides outside the gene matches: 2. Germline CDR1 is MNHNY and CDR2 is SVGAGI (reference sequence). CDR3 sequence reads: CASEGQGDEQYF. The CDR3 coding sequence is TGTGCCAGCGAGGGACAGGGGGACGAGCAGTACTTC.

The chain joins TRBV3-1 (or the pseudogene TRBV3-2) to TRBJ1-3, with D perhaps matching TRBD1 (6 bases). The germline CDR1 and CDR2 sequences are LGHDT and YNNKEL (reference sequence). The CDR3 is 14 residues long. Deletions cut 4 bases from V and 2 bases from J, with 9 bases between. CDR3 amino acids: CASSLGTPGNTIYF. In DNA form, the CDR3 reads TGTGCCAGCAGCCTTGGGACACCTGGAAACACCATATATTTT.